The 5 T cell receptor beta chains below were found in one sample sequenced in a study of cytomegalovirus exposure and HLA in healthy donors. Profiled with immunoSEQ multiplex PCR; TCRdb holds only in-frame clones, not every one. The sample lists roughly 140,000 clones, around nine tenths seen once, with 2.5% to 4% in the top ten. Source material: PBMCs. The receptors here all came from a woman aged 18 to 35 in good health and CMV-seropositive.

This chain uses TRBV6-4 with TRBJ2-1; 11 bases match TRBD2. The CDR3 has 15 residues. Germline V CDR1 and CDR2: MRHNA, SNTAGT. J gave up 4 bases and V 4 bases, and 3 bases lay outside the gene matches. CDR3 nucleotides: TGTGCCAGCAGTGTGGGACTAGCGGCTTACAATGAGCAGTTCTTC. Translation: CASSVGLAAYNEQFF.

The rearrangement links TRBV19 to TRBJ2-3, with 9 bases matching TRBD2. The CDR3 contains 14 residues. Germline assignment: CDR1 LNHDA and CDR2 SQIVND (reference sequence). Trimming took 7 bases from V and 0 from J; bases not matched to a gene: 2. CDR3 DNA sequence: TGTGCCAGTAAGGCGGGAGGGAGCACAGATACGCAGTATTTT. This gives the protein CASKAGGSTDTQYF.

V usage is TRBV11-2 and J usage is TRBJ2-1; 8 bases are shared with TRBD2. CDR1 is SGHAT and CDR2 is FQNNGV in the germline V gene. This CDR3 region has 17 residues. The trim removed 5 bases at V and 8 bases at J, leaving 17 bases unmatched. The CDR3 loop is CASSLKTSARTYDEQFF. The CDR3 region has the DNA TGTGCCAGCAGCCTCAAGACTAGCGCGCGAACGTACGATGAGCAGTTCTTC.

CDR3 sequence (DNA): TGTGCCAGCAGCTTGGGACTATCCTACAATGAGCAGTTCTTC. Encoded protein: CASSLGLSYNEQFF. The chain combines TRBV7-3 with TRBJ2-1; TRBD2 aligns across 7 bases. Germline CDR1 SGHTA, CDR2 FQGTGA. The CDR3 runs 14 residues. The J segment lost 1 base and the V segment lost 3 bases, leaving 0 bases of the junction unmatched.

The V and J genes are TRBV29-1 and TRBJ2-2; possible D gene TRBD1, 6 bases. The CDR3 runs 16 residues. Germline CDR1 reads SQVTM; CDR2 reads ANQGSEA. V dropped 1 base and J dropped 1 base, with 13 bases sitting between them. This chain's CDR3 is CSVEGRDRWNTGELFF. CDR3 in DNA: TGCAGCGTTGAAGGCCGCGACAGGTGGAACACCGGGGAGCTGTTTTTT.